This TCR beta chain derives from a study of control samples from healthy donors and cancer patients. The V end lost 9 bases, the J end lost 6 bases, and 15 bases lay between the germline ends. The CDR3 has 13 amino acids. TCRdb's copy holds only in-frame clones and misses some; the assay was immunoSEQ multiplex PCR. The sample comprises some 410,000 clones, roughly 90% of which are singletons, and around 6.4% rests with the top ten. The source material was PBMCs. This TCR derives from a man between 35 and 55 years old with head and neck cancer. V is TRBV12-3 or TRBV12-4 and J is TRBJ2-1; D is unclear. The CDR3 coding sequence is TGTGCCAGTTGTTACGGCTTTGGCAATGAGCAGTTCTTC. Its translation: CASCYGFGNEQFF.